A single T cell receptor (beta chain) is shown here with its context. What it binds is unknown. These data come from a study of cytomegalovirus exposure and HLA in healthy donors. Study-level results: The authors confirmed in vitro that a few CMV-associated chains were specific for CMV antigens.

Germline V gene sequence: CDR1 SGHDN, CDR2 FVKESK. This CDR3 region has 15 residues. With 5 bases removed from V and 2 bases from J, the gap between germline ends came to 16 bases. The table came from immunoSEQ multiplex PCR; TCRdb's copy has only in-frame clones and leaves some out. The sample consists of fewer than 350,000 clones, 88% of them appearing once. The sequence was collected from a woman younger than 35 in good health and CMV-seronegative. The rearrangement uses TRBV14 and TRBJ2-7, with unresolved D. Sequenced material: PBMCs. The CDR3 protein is CASSKQSLGPYEQYF. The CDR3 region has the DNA TGTGCCAGCAGCAAACAGTCCCTTGGGCCCTACGAGCAGTACTTC.